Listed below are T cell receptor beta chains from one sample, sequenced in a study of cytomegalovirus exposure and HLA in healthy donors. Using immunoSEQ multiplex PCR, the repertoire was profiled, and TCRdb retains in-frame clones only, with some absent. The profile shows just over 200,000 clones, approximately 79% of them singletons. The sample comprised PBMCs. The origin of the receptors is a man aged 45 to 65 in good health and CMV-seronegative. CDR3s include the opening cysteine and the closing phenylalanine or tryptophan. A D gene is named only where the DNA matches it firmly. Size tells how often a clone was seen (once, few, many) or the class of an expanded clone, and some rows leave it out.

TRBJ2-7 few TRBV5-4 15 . TGTGCCGTACACACGGGCGGCAGGGTGGTCTACGAGCAGTACTTC CAVHTGGRVVYEQYF
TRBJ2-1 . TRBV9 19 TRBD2 TGTGCCAGCAGCATAGCCGGGACTAGCGGTTTTAGCTCCTACAATGAGCAGTTCTTC CASSIAGTSGFSSYNEQFF
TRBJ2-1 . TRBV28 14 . TGTGCCAGCAGCGGGACTCCTGTCTACAATGAGCAGTTCTTC CASSGTPVYNEQFF
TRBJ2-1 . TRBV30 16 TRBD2 TGTGCCTGGAGTGTACCTACGGGAGGCCCCTACAATGAGCAGTTCTTC CAWSVPTGGPYNEQFF
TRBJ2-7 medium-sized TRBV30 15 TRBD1 TGTGCCTGGGAGTTACCCCGGGACAGGGCCTACGAGCAGTACTTC CAWELPRDRAYEQYF
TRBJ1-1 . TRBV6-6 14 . TGTGCCAGCACCCCGAATCCGGCGGACACTGAAGCTTTCTTT CASTPNPADTEAFF
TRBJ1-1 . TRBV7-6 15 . TGTGCCAGCAGCTCAGTAATGACAGCGAACACTGAAGCTTTCTTT CASSSVMTANTEAFF
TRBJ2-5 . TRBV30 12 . TGTGCCTGGAGGGAGGCTGCAGAGACCCAGTACTTC CAWREAAETQYF
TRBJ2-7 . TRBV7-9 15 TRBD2 TGTGCCAGCAGCTTTGCGGGAGGAAGCATCTACGAGCAGTACTTC CASSFAGGSIYEQYF
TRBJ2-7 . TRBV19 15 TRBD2 TGTGCCAGTAGTATAGGGGGACTAGCGGCATACGAGCAGTACTTC CASSIGGLAAYEQYF
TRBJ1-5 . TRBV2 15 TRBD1 TGTGCCAGCAGCCGTTCAGGACAGGGTGATCAGCCCCAGCATTTT CASSRSGQGDQPQHF
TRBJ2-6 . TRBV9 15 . TGTGCCAGCAGCGTAGGCAGGGCTGGGGCCAACGTCCTGACTTTC CASSVGRAGANVLTF
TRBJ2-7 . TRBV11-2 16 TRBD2 TGTGCCAGCAGCTTAGATGAACCCCTAGCGGGAAACGAGCAGTACTTC CASSLDEPLAGNEQYF
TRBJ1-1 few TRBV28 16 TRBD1 TGTGCCAGCAGTCTCTATGAGGGGGCAGAGGAAACTGAAGCTTTCTTT CASSLYEGAEETEAFF
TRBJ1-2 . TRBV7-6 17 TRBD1 TGTGCCAGCAGCGGGAGGAGGGGGCCGGCAGCGAACTATGGCTACACCTTC CASSGRRGPAANYGYTF
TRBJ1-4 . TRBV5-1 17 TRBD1 TGCGCCAGCAGCTTGTATTCTCGGGACAGGACTAATGAAAAACTGTTTTTT CASSLYSRDRTNEKLFF
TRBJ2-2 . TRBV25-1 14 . TGTGCCAGCAGTGACACTAGTCGTGGCGGGGAGCTGTTTTTT CASSDTSRGGELFF
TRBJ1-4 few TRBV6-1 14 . TGTGCCAGCGTGGGGGCAGAAGGTTCAGTGAAACTGTTTTTT CASVGAEGSVKLFF
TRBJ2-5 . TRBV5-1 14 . TGCGCCAGCAGCTTAGTACAAGGAGGGGGGGCCGAGTACTTC CASSLVQGGGAEYF
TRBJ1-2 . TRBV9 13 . TGTGCCAGCAGCGCCCGACAAAACTATGGCTACACCTTC CASSARQNYGYTF
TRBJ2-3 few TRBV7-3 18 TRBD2 TGTGCCAGCAGCTGCTTAAGAGCCGCGGGAGGGACCACAGATACGCAGTATTTT CASSCLRAAGGTTDTQYF
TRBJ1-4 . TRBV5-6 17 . TGTGCCAGCAGCCCAGGACAACATATGGGCCTTGTAGAAAAACTGTTTTTT CASSPGQHMGLVEKLFF
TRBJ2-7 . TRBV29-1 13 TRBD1 TGCAGTGTTGGACAGGGAATGAATGACGAGCAGTACTTC CSVGQGMNDEQYF
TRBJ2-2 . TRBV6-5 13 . TGTGCCAGCAGTACCGGGAACACCGGGGAGCTGTTTTTT CASSTGNTGELFF
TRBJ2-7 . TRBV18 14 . TGTGCCAGCTCACCTGCAAGCCACCGAGACGAGCAGTACTTC CASSPASHRDEQYF
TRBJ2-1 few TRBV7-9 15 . TGTGCCAGCAGCTTAGTTCGAGGGGGCTACAATGAGCAGTTCTTC CASSLVRGGYNEQFF
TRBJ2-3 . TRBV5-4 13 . TGTGCCAGCAGCTTGGCTGGCACAGATACGCAGTATTTT CASSLAGTDTQYF
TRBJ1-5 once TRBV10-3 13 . TGTGCCATCTCACGGGATTACAATCAGCCCCAGCATTTT CAISRDYNQPQHF
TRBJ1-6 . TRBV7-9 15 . TGTGCCAGCAGCTTAGAGTGGGTAGCTAATTCACCCCTCCACTTT CASSLEWVANSPLHF
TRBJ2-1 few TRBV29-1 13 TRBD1 TGCAGCGGGGGGGACAGGGGGCGTTATGAGCAGTTCTTC CSGGDRGRYEQFF
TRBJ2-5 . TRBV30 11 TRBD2 TGTGCTTTAGCGGGCCAAGAGACCCAGTACTTC CALAGQETQYF
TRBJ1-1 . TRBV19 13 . TGTGCCAGTAGCTCTCAGGGGTTCACTGAAGCTTTCTTT CASSSQGFTEAFF
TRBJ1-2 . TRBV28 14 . TGTGCCAGCAGTTTATTGGACAGCCCTTATGGCTACACCTTC CASSLLDSPYGYTF
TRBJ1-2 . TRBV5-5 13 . TGTGCCAGCAGCTTGGACACCAACTATGGCTACACCTTC CASSLDTNYGYTF
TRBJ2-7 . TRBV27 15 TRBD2 TGTGCCAGCAGACCCTGGACTAGCGGAACCTACGAGCAGTACTTC CASRPWTSGTYEQYF
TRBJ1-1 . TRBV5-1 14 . TGCGCCAGCAGCTTCGACAGTATGAACACTGAAGCTTTCTTT CASSFDSMNTEAFF
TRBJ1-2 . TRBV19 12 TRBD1 TGTGCCAGCCGGGACAGAGTTTATGGCTACACCTTC CASRDRVYGYTF
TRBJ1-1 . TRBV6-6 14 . TGTGCCAGCAGTTATTTGGCAGGGGACATAGAAGCTTTCTTT CASSYLAGDIEAFF
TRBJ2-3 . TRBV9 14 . TGTGCCAGCACCCGGACAGGAGGGACAGATACGCAGTATTTT CASTRTGGTDTQYF
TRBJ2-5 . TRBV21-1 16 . TGTGCCAGCAGCGGCGATTTTAAGGGACAGCAAGAGACCCAGTACTTC CASSGDFKGQQETQYF
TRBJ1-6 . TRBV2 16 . TGTGCCAGCAAGCGGGGGAAAGGGCCGGGAAATTCACCCCTCCACTTT CASKRGKGPGNSPLHF
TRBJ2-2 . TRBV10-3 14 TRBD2 TGTGCCATCAGTGAGTCGGCGGGGGCCGGGGAGCTGTTTTTT CAISESAGAGELFF
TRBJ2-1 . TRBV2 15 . TGTGCCAGCAGTTTACAGGGTATGGGGATGGGTGAGCAGTTCTTC CASSLQGMGMGEQFF
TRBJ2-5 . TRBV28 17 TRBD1 TGTGCCAGCAGCACCAGAACCCGACAGGGGGGAAAAGAGACCCAGTACTTC CASSTRTRQGGKETQYF